The 23 T cell receptor beta chains given below trace back to one sample, sequenced in a study of response to subunit inactivated influenza vaccine. Each CDR3 protein is one row after TCRdb ran MiXCR on the RT-PCR reads. The data show around 480,000 distinct CDR3 sequences, 16% seen once. The sample here was CD4+ T cells sorted from PBMCs, taken less than 30 months after vaccination. All receptors come from a man between 50 and 75 years old who received an inactivated influenza vaccine.

The chain combines TRBV20-1 with TRBJ2-3; TRBD2 aligns across 11 bases. The CDR3 sequence is 13 residues long. CDR1 and CDR2 from the germline V gene are DFQATT and SNEGSKA (reference sequence). Unmatched junction bases numbered 5, after V lost 3 bases and J lost 9 bases. The CDR3 DNA sequence: TGCAGTGCTAGTCTGCTAGCGGGGGGCACGCAGTATTTT. Its translation is CSASLLAGGTQYF.

The rearrangement joins TRBV24-1 to TRBJ2-5, with 16 bases that match TRBD2. Germline loops: CDR1 KGHDR, CDR2 SFDVKD. The CDR3 spans 19 residues. The V segment lost 1 base and the J segment 3 bases; nucleotides outside the gene matches: 7. Written as DNA, the CDR3 is TGTGCCACCAGTGATTTTTCCGGGACTAGCGGGAGGGGGAAAGAGACCCAGTACTTC. It yields the protein CATSDFSGTSGRGKETQYF.

This clonotype was detected a few times. The CDR3 here is CASSYGRGAYNEQFF. Written as DNA, the CDR3 is TGTGCCAGCAGCTATGGGAGGGGGGCCTACAATGAGCAGTTCTTC. The V and J genes are TRBV11-3 and TRBJ2-1, with a tentative D call TRBD2 (7 bases). Trimming pared 4 bases from V and 2 bases from J, leaving 12 bases between. Germline V gene lookup returns CDR1 SGHNT and CDR2 YENEEA. The CDR3 runs 15 residues.

This clonotype was observed a handful of times. The chain couples TRBV20-1 to TRBJ2-7; TRBD2 matches at 8 bases. CDR1 is DFQATT, CDR2 SNEGSKA, per germline (reference sequence). V gave up 0 bases and J gave up 2 bases; unmatched junction bases: 12. There are 17 residues in the CDR3. The CDR3 sequence is CSARDLGGGGRTYEQYF. CDR3 DNA sequence: TGCAGTGCTAGAGATCTCGGTGGTGGCGGGAGGACCTACGAGCAGTACTTC.

V gene TRBV18 combines with J gene TRBJ2-7; D is perhaps TRBD1 (5 bases). The CDR3 runs 14 residues. Per the germline V gene, CDR1 is KGHSH and CDR2 is LQKENI. Trimming stripped 4 bases from V and 6 bases from J, with 16 bases between. This CDR3 reads CASSLPTSGFEQYF. The CDR3 coding sequence is TGTGCCAGCTCACTCCCAACGTCAGGGTTCGAGCAGTACTTC.

This clonotype was counted ten times or more. This sequence joins TRBV7-6 and TRBJ2-5; maybe TRBD1 (6 bases). Germline lookup yields CDR1 SGHVS and CDR2 FNYEAQ. The V end was cut by 1 base, the J end by 2 bases, with 17 bases between. CDR3 length: 17 residues. The CDR3 protein is CASSLGRTVSGQETQYF. The CDR3 nucleotides read TGTGCCAGCAGCTTAGGCAGGACAGTCTCCGGACAAGAGACCCAGTACTTC.

This chain links TRBV6-1 with TRBJ2-1; 10 bases align to TRBD2. The CDR3 consists of 15 residues. Unmatched junction bases numbered 4, after V lost 6 bases and J lost 2 bases. Germline CDR1 and CDR2: MNHNS and SASEGT. The CDR3, as DNA: TGTGCCAGCAGCATACTAGCGGGGCCCTACAATGAGCAGTTCTTC. Translating gives CASSILAGPYNEQFF.

The chain combines TRBV12-3 or TRBV12-4 with TRBJ2-5, with 11 bases lining up with TRBD2. V shed 1 base and J 5 bases; nucleotides not matched to a gene: 6. CDR3 length: 16 residues. Written as DNA, the CDR3 is TGTGCCAGCAGTTTAGGGGTAGCGGGGGGGTTGGAGACCCAGTACTTC. It codes for CASSLGVAGGLETQYF.

This clonotype occurred many times. V and J are TRBV9 and TRBJ2-7; TRBD2 might be the D (7 bases). Germline V CDR1 and CDR2: SGDLS, YYNGEE. With 2 bases removed from V and 2 bases from J, the gap between germline ends came to 11 bases. CDR3 size: 14 residues. CDR3 loop: CASSVGRGTYEQYF. CDR3 bases: TGTGCCAGCAGCGTTGGGAGGGGGACCTACGAGCAGTACTTC.

This clonotype was seen only a few times. The V call is TRBV20-1, the J call TRBJ2-1; D ambiguous. Trimming cost V 1 base and J 5 bases, with 15 bases left between them. Germline lookup yields CDR1 DFQATT and CDR2 SNEGSKA (reference sequence). CDR3 length: 15 amino acids. The CDR3 sequence is CSARVPRNHDNEQFF. The CDR3 nucleotides are TGCAGTGCTAGAGTGCCTCGGAATCACGACAATGAGCAGTTCTTC.

This clonotype has a count of ten or more. The V and J genes are TRBV29-1 and TRBJ1-1; D is unresolved. Germline V gene data show CDR1 as SQVTM and CDR2 as ANQGSEA. Trimming took off 7 bases at V and 3 bases at J, with 12 bases between the two ends. The CDR3 spans 12 residues. In DNA, the CDR3 is TGCAGCGGGGGTCTTCGGGACACTGAAGCTTTCTTT. This codes for CSGGLRDTEAFF.

The J gene is TRBJ1-2, the V gene TRBV20-1; D is possibly TRBD1 (6 bases). The germline V gene has CDR1 DFQATT and CDR2 SNEGSKA (reference sequence). The CDR3 is 12 amino acids. Trimming left V 7 bases short and J 6 bases short, with 15 bases between. CDR3 region: CSGQHRAHGYTF. CDR3 DNA sequence: TGCAGTGGGCAACACAGGGCCCATGGCTACACCTTC.

The table lists this clonotype with many counts. J is TRBJ2-6 and V is TRBV11-2; D remains ambiguous. CDR1 SGHAT and CDR2 FQNNGV come from the germline V gene. CDR3 size: 15 residues. Trimming cost V 6 bases and J 0 bases, with 9 bases left between them. The CDR3 bases are TGTGCCAGCAGGGGTGTGGACTCTGGGGCCAACGTCCTGACTTTC. Translation gives CASRGVDSGANVLTF.

The V gene is TRBV7-2, the J gene TRBJ2-2; weak D call: TRBD1 (5 bases). The V gene lost 2 bases and the J gene lost 4 bases, with 11 bases spanning the gap. This CDR3 has 15 residues. From germline, CDR1 is SGHTA and CDR2 FQGNSA. The DNA for the CDR3 is TGTGCCAGCAGCTTAAATCAGGGTATCACCGGGGAGCTGTTTTTT. It encodes CASSLNQGITGELFF.

J is TRBJ2-7 and V is TRBV20-1; the D gene could be TRBD1 or TRBD2 (5 bases each). The CDR3 runs to 14 residues. V was pared by 6 bases and J by 0 bases, with 15 bases between. CDR1 DFQATT and CDR2 SNEGSKA come from the germline V gene (reference sequence). CDR3 sequence (DNA): TGCAGTGCCCTGGGACCGTCGAGCTCCTACGAGCAGTACTTC. The encoded protein is CSALGPSSSYEQYF.

This clonotype has just a few counts. The CDR3 here is CAWRPSGYGYTF. The CDR3 nucleotides are TGTGCCTGGAGGCCTTCAGGCTATGGCTACACCTTC. The chain joins TRBV30 to TRBJ1-2; D is unclear. Trimming took off 3 bases at V and 4 bases at J, with 9 bases between the two ends. Germline V gene data show CDR1 as GTSNPN and CDR2 as SVGIG (reference sequence). The CDR3 totals 12 residues.

The genes are TRBV28 and TRBJ2-7, with D possibly being TRBD2 (5 bases). Per germline, CDR1 MDHEN and CDR2 SYDVKM. The CDR3 totals 15 residues. V lost 7 bases and J lost 7, with 23 bases in between. The chain's CDR3 is CASINAGLPKGEQYF. The CDR3 bases are TGTGCCAGCATTAACGCCGGACTTCCTAAGGGAGAGCAGTACTTC.

The chain links TRBV25-1 to TRBJ1-4; D is undetermined. The CDR3 is 13 residues long. Trimming stripped 3 bases from V and 4 bases from J, with 6 bases between. The germline CDR1 and CDR2 sequences are MGHDK and SYGVNS. The CDR3 DNA follows: TGTGCCAGCAGTGACAGCTTTAATGAAAAACTGTTTTTT. Protein product: CASSDSFNEKLFF.

CDR3 DNA: TGTGCCAGCAGTTTAGTACAGGATAATTCACCCCTCCACTTT. Protein: CASSLVQDNSPLHF. The chain has TRBV12-3 or TRBV12-4 and TRBJ1-6, with D maybe TRBD1 (5 bases). Trimming removed 1 base from V and 5 bases from J, with 6 bases in between. The CDR3 runs 14 residues.

The chain has TRBV5-6 and TRBJ1-5, with a tentative D call TRBD1 (5 bases). CDR3 size: 14 residues. Trimming cost V 3 bases and J 2 bases, with 9 bases left between them. Germline CDR1 and CDR2: SGHDT and YYEEEE. Here the CDR3 reads CASSSRGGNQPQHF. Here the CDR3 DNA reads TGTGCCAGCAGCTCCCGAGGGGGCAATCAGCCCCAGCATTTT.

This clonotype was detected once. The chain joins TRBV20-1 to TRBJ1-1; D gene uncertain. The CDR3 loop spans 12 amino acids. CDR1 DFQATT and CDR2 SNEGSKA come from the germline V gene (reference sequence). The V gene lost 6 bases and the J gene lost 0 bases, with 8 bases spanning the gap. Here the CDR3 reads CSASQMNTEAFF. CDR3 nucleotide sequence: TGCAGTGCCAGTCAGATGAACACTGAAGCTTTCTTT.

This chain links TRBV6-5 with TRBJ2-3, with D perhaps matching TRBD2 (5 bases). The ends were cut back, 3 bases at V and 1 base at J, with 11 bases in the middle. The CDR3 is 15 residues long. Germline CDR1 is MNHEY and CDR2 is SVGAGI. CDR3 region: CASSYGNSGTDTQYF. CDR3 DNA sequence: TGTGCCAGCAGTTATGGCAATAGCGGCACAGATACGCAGTATTTT.

The V gene is TRBV6-5, the J gene TRBJ1-5; 9 bases agree with TRBD1. Germline V CDR1 and CDR2: MNHEY, SVGAGI. The J segment lost 2 bases and the V segment lost 2 bases, leaving 7 bases of the junction unmatched. The CDR3 is made up of 17 amino acids. CDR3 in DNA: TGTGCCAGCAGTTACGGGGGACAGGGCCGGGGCAATCAGCCCCAGCATTTT. This translates into CASSYGGQGRGNQPQHF.